These T cell receptor beta chains were read from a single sample in a study of vaccination and CD4 T cells after COVID-19. These TCRs are of unknown antigen specificity. TCRdb recomputed calls from the PCR reads with MiXCR, one row per CDR3 protein. The repertoire holds several thousand distinct CDR3 sequences, with 28% as singletons. The sequenced sample consisted of CD4+ T cells from blood, cultured in vitro. The receptors stem from a human donor in good health. Each CDR3 is given with its conserved first and last residue. The D gene is left open where the match is weak. Some rows mark clone size as missing; the rest say once, few, many or name a class of expanded clone.

CDR3 protein	CDR3 DNA	D gene	J gene	clone size	V gene
CASSLVPSIHEQFF	TGTGCCAGCAGTTTAGTTCCCTCCATCCATGAGCAGTTCTTC	-	TRBJ2-1	-	TRBV12-3/TRBV12-4
CASTRAGGRIETQYF	TGTGCCAGCACGCGGGCGGGAGGGAGGATAGAGACCCAGTACTTC	TRBD2	TRBJ2-5	-	TRBV6-1
CSASQGANTEAFF	TGCAGTGCTAGCCAGGGGGCGAACACTGAAGCTTTCTTT	TRBD1	TRBJ1-1	-	TRBV20-1
CASSSGTGITDTQYF	TGTGCCAGCAGTTCCGGGACAGGGATAACAGATACGCAGTATTTT	TRBD1	TRBJ2-3	few	TRBV27
CASLPSRWETQYF	TGTGCCAGTCTCCCCTCAAGGTGGGAGACCCAGTACTTC	-	TRBJ2-5	medium-sized	TRBV2
CASSFSGVRETQYF	TGTGCCAGCAGCTTCTCAGGAGTGAGAGAGACCCAGTACTTC	-	TRBJ2-5	few	TRBV11-2
CASSSGTNWGGNQPQHF	TGTGCCAGCAGTTCCGGGACAAATTGGGGGGGCAATCAGCCCCAGCATTTT	-	TRBJ1-5	-	TRBV28
CATSRDPTYNEQFF	TGTGCCACCAGCAGAGACCCGACCTACAATGAGCAGTTCTTC	-	TRBJ2-1	few	TRBV15
CASSRDIGSGANVLTF	TGTGCCAGCAGCCGGGACATCGGCTCTGGGGCCAACGTCCTGACTTTC	-	TRBJ2-6	few	TRBV11-2
CASSPKNEQFF	TGTGCCAGCTCACCTAAGAATGAGCAGTTCTTC	-	TRBJ2-1	-	TRBV18
CASADSNQPQHF	TGTGCCAGCGCGGATAGCAATCAGCCCCAGCATTTT	-	TRBJ1-5	medium-sized	TRBV6-2/TRBV6-3
CASSSGQGHSNQPQHF	TGTGCCAGCAGCTCCGGACAGGGTCATAGCAATCAGCCCCAGCATTTT	TRBD1	TRBJ1-5	-	TRBV7-2
CSAKTGGNQPQHF	TGCAGTGCTAAGACAGGGGGCAATCAGCCCCAGCATTTT	TRBD1	TRBJ1-5	medium-sized	TRBV20-1
CSPSGRARGTDTQYF	TGCAGTCCTAGCGGGAGAGCTCGGGGCACAGATACGCAGTATTTT	TRBD2	TRBJ2-3	few	TRBV20-1
CASSQGLLVADEQFF	TGCGCCAGCAGCCAAGGCCTTCTAGTTGCAGATGAGCAGTTCTTC	-	TRBJ2-1	-	TRBV4-3
CASSFWGNGYYGYTF	TGTGCCAGCAGTTTTTGGGGCAATGGGTACTATGGCTACACCTTC	-	TRBJ1-2	few	TRBV27
CASSFPNSPLHF	TGTGCCAGCAGCTTCCCCAATTCACCCCTCCACTTT	-	TRBJ1-6	few	TRBV7-9
CASSLVTGWGGYTF	TGTGCCAGCAGTTTAGTAACAGGGTGGGGTGGCTACACCTTC	-	TRBJ1-2	few	TRBV12-3/TRBV12-4